The rows below give T cell receptor beta chains drawn from one sample of a study of blood T cell repertoires in COVID-19. The method was immunoSEQ multiplex PCR; TCRdb's version includes in-frame clones alone and lacks a portion of them. Seen here are 210,000 or so clones, approximately 80% observed once, and the top ten hold roughly 4.5%. Sequenced sample: PBMCs or T cells enriched from blood (not recorded which). Source of these receptors: a young man with acute COVID-19. The CDR3 runs from the conserved cysteine through the conserved F or W. A D gene is named only where the DNA matches it firmly. Expanded clones get a size class; other rows say once, few or many, or leave the size out.

d_gene,j_gene,v_gene,abundance,CDR3aa,CDR3nt
TRBD2,TRBJ2-7,TRBV9,.,CASSGTPGLAGEQYF,TGTGCCAGCAGCGGCACACCGGGACTAGCAGGGGAGCAGTACTTC
.,TRBJ1-1,TRBV30,.,CAWSPGLQAFF,TGTGCCTGGAGTCCGGGACTGCAAGCTTTCTTT
TRBD1,TRBJ2-2,TRBV4-1,.,CASSQSSTGVNTGELFF,TGCGCCAGCAGCCAATCGTCGACAGGGGTGAACACCGGGGAGCTGTTTTTT
TRBD1,TRBJ2-2,TRBV19,.,CASSILGTGPGTGELFF,TGTGCCAGTAGTATCCTAGGGACAGGACCGGGAACCGGGGAGCTGTTTTTT
.,TRBJ2-3,TRBV15,.,CATSRAIRLAQSDTQYF,TGTGCCACCAGCAGAGCTATAAGGCTAGCCCAATCAGATACGCAGTATTTT
.,TRBJ1-1,TRBV6-1,.,CASSDRYEAFF,TGTGCCAGCAGTGATCGGTATGAAGCTTTCTTT
.,TRBJ1-5,TRBV28,once,CASSLVAGGFSNQPQHF,TGTGCCAGCAGTTTGGTGGCGGGGGGATTTAGCAATCAGCCCCAGCATTTT
.,TRBJ2-5,TRBV5-6,.,CASSLEGDTNWETQYF,TGTGCCAGCAGCTTGGAGGGGGATACAAACTGGGAGACCCAGTACTTC
.,TRBJ1-2,TRBV7-2,.,CASSVTDYGYTF,TGTGCCAGCAGCGTTACAGACTATGGCTACACCTTC
.,TRBJ2-3,TRBV28,.,CASSLPPAADTQYF,TGTGCCAGCAGTTTACCCCCAGCGGCTGATACGCAGTATTTT
TRBD2,TRBJ2-3,TRBV4-1,.,CASSQDLDRGGRTDTQYF,TGCGCCAGCAGCCAAGATCTGGACCGGGGGGGCCGGACAGATACGCAGTATTTT
.,TRBJ2-6,TRBV7-9,.,CASSLSSQVAGANVLTF,TGTGCCAGCAGCTTATCGTCACAGGTTGCTGGGGCCAACGTCCTGACTTTC
.,TRBJ1-5,TRBV5-6,.,CASSFHNQPQHF,TGTGCCAGCAGCTTCCATAATCAGCCCCAGCATTTT
TRBD2,TRBJ2-1,TRBV7-9,few,CASSLGLAGESNEQFF,TGTGCCAGCAGCTTAGGATTAGCGGGGGAGTCGAATGAGCAGTTCTTC
TRBD1,TRBJ1-5,TRBV27,.,CASSLQGGNQPQHF,TGTGCCAGCAGTTTACAGGGGGGTAATCAGCCCCAGCATTTT
.,TRBJ2-2,TRBV18,once,CASSASIPGGGELFF,TGTGCCAGCTCTGCGTCGATCCCCGGGGGCGGGGAGCTGTTTTTT
.,TRBJ1-5,TRBV2,.,CASSVGQGLLPQHF,TGTGCCAGCAGTGTGGGGCAAGGCCTTTTACCCCAGCATTTT
TRBD2,TRBJ2-1,TRBV9,.,CASSVSGVGLNEQFF,TGTGCCAGCAGCGTCAGCGGGGTGGGTCTCAATGAGCAGTTCTTC
.,TRBJ1-4,TRBV10-3,.,CAISDVGATNEKLFF,TGTGCCATCAGTGATGTGGGAGCCACTAATGAAAAACTGTTTTTT
.,TRBJ1-5,TRBV2,few,CASSSETRSNQPQHF,TGTGCCAGCAGTTCTGAGACACGGAGCAATCAGCCCCAGCATTTT
TRBD1,TRBJ1-6,TRBV5-4,.,CASSFGQGNTYNSPLHF,TGTGCCAGCAGCTTCGGACAGGGGAACACCTATAATTCACCCCTCCACTTT
TRBD1,TRBJ1-6,TRBV3-1/TRBV3-2,.,CASSHRGVSPLHF,TGTGCCAGCAGTCACAGGGGGGTCTCACCCCTCCACTTT
.,TRBJ2-2,TRBV30,once,CAWRSAVRGRELTGELFF,TGTGCCTGGAGATCTGCAGTTAGGGGCAGGGAATTAACCGGGGAGCTGTTTTTT
.,TRBJ1-4,TRBV28,.,CARSTAFNEKLFF,TGTGCCAGGTCGACAGCCTTTAATGAAAAACTGTTTTTT
.,TRBJ1-2,TRBV20-1,.,CSASPAGEDTF,TGCAGTGCTAGTCCGGCAGGGGAAGACACCTTC